Presented here are 7 T cell receptor beta chains from one specimen sequenced in a study of cytomegalovirus exposure and HLA in healthy donors. The PCR used 60 Vbeta and 13 Jbeta primers. The protocol was immunoSEQ multiplex PCR, while the TCRdb copy is restricted to in-frame clones and leaves out a portion. Reported are approximately 60,000 clones; the ten largest clones contain approximately 5.6%. Sequencing input: PBMCs. These receptors came from a man aged 30-40 years in good health and CMV-seropositive.

For the CDR3, the DNA is TGTGCCAGCAGTGACGTGGGACACCCATTGGCTGAAGCTTTCTTT. Its translation: CASSDVGHPLAEAFF. V usage is TRBV6-1 and J usage is TRBJ1-1; a weak D match, TRBD1 (6 bases). The V gene lost 3 bases and the J gene lost 6 bases, with 17 bases spanning the gap. The germline V gene has CDR1 MNHNS and CDR2 SASEGT. This CDR3 comprises 15 residues.

The V call is TRBV6-1, the J call TRBJ1-5, with D unresolved. This CDR3 region has 14 residues. The germline CDR1 and CDR2 sequences are MNHNS and SASEGT. V dropped 1 base and J dropped 3 bases, with 7 bases sitting between them. DNA of the CDR3: TGTGCCAGCAGTGAAGTCAGTACCAATCAGCCCCAGCATTTT. As protein: CASSEVSTNQPQHF.

The chain is built from TRBV6-6 and TRBJ1-4; TRBD1 matches at 10 bases. Losses at the gene ends were 6 bases for V and 3 bases for J; bases not matched to a gene: 7. Germline V gene data show CDR1 as MNHNY and CDR2 as SVGAGI (reference sequence). This CDR3 region has 16 residues. CDR3 sequence (DNA): TGTGCCAGCAGAGACAGGGGGCGCGGGTCTAATGAAAAACTGTTTTTT. Translation: CASRDRGRGSNEKLFF.

The V and J genes are TRBV6-1 and TRBJ2-5, with D possibly TRBD2 on 6 matching bases. Trimming took off 4 bases at V and 5 bases at J, with 14 bases between the two ends. CDR1 is MNHNS, CDR2 SASEGT, per germline. The CDR3 loop spans 14 amino acids. Here the CDR3 reads CASSGSGYGETQYF. CDR3 sequence (DNA): TGTGCCAGCAGTGGAAGCGGGTACGGGGAGACCCAGTACTTC.

The gene calls are TRBV30 and TRBJ2-1, with 13 bases lining up with TRBD2. The CDR3 sequence is 14 residues long. Germline-derived CDR1 and CDR2 are GTSNPN and SVGIG (reference sequence). The J segment lost 7 bases and the V segment lost 5 bases, leaving 5 bases of the junction unmatched. CDR3 loop: CAWGPGLAGNEQFF. The DNA of the CDR3 is TGTGCCTGGGGTCCGGGACTAGCGGGAAATGAGCAGTTCTTC.

The chain recombines TRBV4-1 with TRBJ2-1, with a tentative D call TRBD1 (5 bases). The V gene's germline CDR1 is MGHRA and CDR2 YSYEKL. V was pared by 2 bases and J by 6 bases, with 20 bases between. The CDR3 consists of 17 residues. The chain's CDR3 is CASSQPKAGWKFNEQFF. CDR3 nucleotides: TGCGCCAGCAGCCAACCCAAGGCAGGGTGGAAATTCAATGAGCAGTTCTTC.

The rearrangement joins TRBV4-2 to TRBJ2-1, with TRBD2 matching 9 bases. The CDR3 covers 16 residues. The trim removed 3 bases at V and 7 bases at J, leaving 10 bases unmatched. The V gene's germline CDR1 is LGHNA and CDR2 YNFKEQ. The CDR3 reads CASSHPTGTSLNEQFF. For the CDR3, the DNA is TGTGCCAGCAGCCATCCCACCGGGACTAGCTTGAATGAGCAGTTCTTC.